A single TCR beta chain is shown here with its context. The sample originates from a study of shared clonotypes between healthy human individuals. Trimming removed 0 bases from V and 2 bases from J, with 8 bases in between. This CDR3 comprises 15 residues. Looked up from germline, CDR1 is SGHDT and CDR2 is YYEEEE. Profiling relied on immunoSEQ multiplex PCR, and the TCRdb table lists in-frame clones only, not all of them. The sample has about 1,900,000 clones, about 95% seen once; the top ten hold 1% to 1.5%. In the naive CD8 group, cells lacked CD45RO and were positively selected for CCR7, so terminally differentiated effector memory CD45RA+ cells were left out.

This chain joins TRBV5-6 and TRBJ2-2; D ambiguous. The receptor's source is a man in his late teens or twenties in good health. Sequencing used naive CD8+ T cells sorted from blood. CDR3: CASSLGAGNTGELFF. The DNA of the CDR3 is TGTGCCAGCAGCTTGGGGGCTGGTAACACCGGGGAGCTGTTTTTT.